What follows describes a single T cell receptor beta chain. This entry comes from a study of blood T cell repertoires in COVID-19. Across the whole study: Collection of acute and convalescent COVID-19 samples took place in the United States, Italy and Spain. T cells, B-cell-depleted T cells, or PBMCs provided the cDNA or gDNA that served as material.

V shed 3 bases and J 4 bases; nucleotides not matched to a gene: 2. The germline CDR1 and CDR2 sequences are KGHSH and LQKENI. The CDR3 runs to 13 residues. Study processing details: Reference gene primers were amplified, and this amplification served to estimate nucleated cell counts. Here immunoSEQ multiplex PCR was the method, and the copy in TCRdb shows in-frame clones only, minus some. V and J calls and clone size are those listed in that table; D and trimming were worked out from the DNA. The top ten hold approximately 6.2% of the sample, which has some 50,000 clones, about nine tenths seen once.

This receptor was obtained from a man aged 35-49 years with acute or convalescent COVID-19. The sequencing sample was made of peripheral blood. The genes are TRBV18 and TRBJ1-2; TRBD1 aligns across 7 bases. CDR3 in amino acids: CASSPDRSYGYTF. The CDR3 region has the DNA TGTGCCAGCTCACCGGACAGGTCCTATGGCTACACCTTC.